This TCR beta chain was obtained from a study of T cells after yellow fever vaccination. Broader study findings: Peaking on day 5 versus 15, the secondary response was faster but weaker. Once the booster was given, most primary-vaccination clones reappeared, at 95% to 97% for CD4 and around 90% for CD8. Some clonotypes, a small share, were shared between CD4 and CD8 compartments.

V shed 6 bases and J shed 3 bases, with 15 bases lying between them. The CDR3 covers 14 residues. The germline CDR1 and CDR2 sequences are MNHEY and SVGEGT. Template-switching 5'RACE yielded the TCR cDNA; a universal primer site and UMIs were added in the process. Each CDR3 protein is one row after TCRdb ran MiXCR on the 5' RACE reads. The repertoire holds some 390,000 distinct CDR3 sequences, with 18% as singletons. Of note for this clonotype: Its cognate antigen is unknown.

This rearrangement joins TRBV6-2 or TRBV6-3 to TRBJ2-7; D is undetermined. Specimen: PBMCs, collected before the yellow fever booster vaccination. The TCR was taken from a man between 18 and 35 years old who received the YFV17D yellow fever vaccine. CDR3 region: CASSEPQNHYEQYV. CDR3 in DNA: TGTGCCAGCAGCGAACCGCAAAACCACTACGAGCAGTACGTC.